This TCR beta chain comes out of a study of blood T cell repertoires in COVID-19. The study assigned cohorts using participant-reported clinical history. The recovered donors of Cohort 3 showed two negative PCRs, clearance, or symptom resolution. Per the authors' pipeline: From reference gene primer amplification, estimates of nucleated cell counts were derived. Assay: immunoSEQ multiplex PCR; the TCRdb copy retains only in-frame clones and omits some. V and J calls plus clone size are reproduced from that table; the DNA served to infer D and trimming. The profile shows about 180,000 clones, 85% of them singletons. The V gene's germline CDR1 is SGHDT and CDR2 YYEEEE. The ends were cut back, 4 bases at V and 4 bases at J, with 9 bases in the middle. The CDR3 extends over 12 amino acids.

V gene TRBV5-6 combines with J gene TRBJ2-7, with D maybe TRBD2 (6 bases). Sequenced: PBMCs or T cells enriched from blood (not recorded which). This TCR was sampled from a man aged 35 to 55 who had recovered from COVID-19. CDR3 residues: CASSRDWYEQYF. The DNA for the CDR3 is TGTGCCAGCAGCCGGGACTGGTACGAGCAGTACTTC. Drawing the rest from reference TRBV5-6 and TRBJ2-7, the complete variable domain is DAGVTQSPTHLIKTRGQQVTLRCSPKSGHDTVSWYQQALGQGPQFIFQYYEEEERQRGNFPDRFSGHQFPNYSSELNVNALLLGDSALYLCASSRDWYEQYFGPGTRLTVT.